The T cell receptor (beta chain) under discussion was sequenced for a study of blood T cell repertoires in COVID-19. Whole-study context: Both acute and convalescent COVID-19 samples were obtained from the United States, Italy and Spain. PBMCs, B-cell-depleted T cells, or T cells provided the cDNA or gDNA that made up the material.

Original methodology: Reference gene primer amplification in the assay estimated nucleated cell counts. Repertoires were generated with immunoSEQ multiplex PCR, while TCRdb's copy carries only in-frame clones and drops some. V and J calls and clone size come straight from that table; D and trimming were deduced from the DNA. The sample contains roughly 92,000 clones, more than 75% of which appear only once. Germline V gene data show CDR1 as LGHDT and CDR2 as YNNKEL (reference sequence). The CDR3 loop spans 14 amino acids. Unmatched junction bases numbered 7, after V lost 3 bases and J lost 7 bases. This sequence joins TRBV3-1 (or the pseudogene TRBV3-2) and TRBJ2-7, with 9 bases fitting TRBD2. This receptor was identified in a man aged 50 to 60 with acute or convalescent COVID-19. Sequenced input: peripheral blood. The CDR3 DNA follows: TGTGCCAGCAGCCAGAGGGGCGGGAGGGGGGAGCAGTACTTC. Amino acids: CASSQRGGRGEQYF.